The entry below gives a single T cell receptor (beta chain) sequence along with its context. The junction departs from the called germline gene at one end, perhaps through a read error. The data were obtained in a study of blood T cells in healthy people across ages. A second PCR, run for roughly 7 to 12 cycles, used a sample-barcoded 5' primer plus a J-beta primer mix. MiXCR, applied by TCRdb to the 5' RACE reads, yields one record per CDR3 protein. The sample contains hundreds of thousands of distinct CDR3 sequences, approximately 31% of which appear only once. CDR1 SGHTA and CDR2 FQGNSA come from the germline V gene. The CDR3 is 14 amino acids.

The specimen sequenced was blood. The receptor was derived from a woman older than 75 in good health. The chain has TRBV7-2 and TRBJ2-4; 7 positions match TRBD1. The J call is uncertain, as TRBJ2-7 better fits the DNA end. CDR3 bases: TGTACCGGCAGCTTAGGGGCAGGGGGCTACGAGCAGTACTTC. Translation: CTGSLGAGGYEQYF.